These T cell receptor beta chains were read from a single sample in a study of blood T cell repertoires in COVID-19. Only in-frame clones appear in the TCRdb table, and some are missing; sequencing was by immunoSEQ multiplex PCR. The table has tens of thousands of clones, 86% seen once. Sequencing input: peripheral blood. These receptors were taken from a man over 45 with active or convalescent COVID-19. The CDR3 runs from the conserved cysteine through the conserved F or W. A D gene is named only where the DNA matches it firmly. Not all rows give a size; the values are once, few, many and, for expanded clones, a class.

TRBD2 TRBJ2-1 NA TRBV29-1 CSLPPQIWTSGGDYNEQFF TGCAGCCTACCCCCTCAAATTTGGACTAGCGGGGGGGATTACAATGAGCAGTTCTTC
NA TRBJ1-2 NA TRBV5-4 CASSWSQGTSYGYTF TGTGCCAGCAGCTGGAGTCAGGGGACTAGCTATGGCTACACCTTC
TRBD2 TRBJ2-1 NA TRBV2 CASSSQTSGAKYYNEQFF TGTGCCAGCAGTTCCCAGACTAGCGGGGCGAAGTATTACAATGAGCAGTTCTTC
TRBD1 TRBJ1-2 few TRBV5-1 CASTHGQESGYTF TGCGCCAGCACCCACGGACAGGAAAGTGGCTACACCTTC
NA TRBJ2-5 NA TRBV15 CATSRDGTREETQYF TGTGCCACCAGCAGAGATGGGACTCGAGAAGAGACCCAGTACTTC
NA TRBJ2-7 few TRBV6-2/TRBV6-3 CASSINDGYEQYF TGTGCCAGCAGCATAAATGACGGGTACGAGCAGTACTTC
NA TRBJ1-1 NA TRBV6-1 CASSELQGSTEAFF TGTGCCAGCAGTGAATTACAGGGTTCGACTGAAGCTTTCTTT
NA TRBJ1-3 NA TRBV7-8 CASSLGTGIGNTIYF TGTGCCAGCAGCTTAGGGACGGGGATCGGAAACACCATATATTTT
NA TRBJ1-1 NA TRBV7-2 CASSLDRLVTEAFF TGTGCCAGCAGCTTAGACAGGCTGGTTACTGAAGCTTTCTTT
NA TRBJ2-7 NA TRBV28 CASRSGGQTYEQYF TGTGCCAGCAGGTCCGGAGGACAGACCTACGAGCAGTACTTC
TRBD1 TRBJ1-2 once TRBV24-1 CATSGPGQGDYGYTF TGTGCCACCAGTGGTCCGGGACAGGGAGACTATGGCTACACCTTC
NA TRBJ1-2 NA TRBV7-2 CASSNTRVEAYTF TGTGCCAGCAGCAACACACGGGTAGAGGCCTACACCTTC
TRBD1 TRBJ2-1 NA TRBV19 CASSTESTGAGNEQFF TGTGCCAGTAGTACCGAATCCACAGGGGCAGGCAATGAGCAGTTCTTC
TRBD1 TRBJ1-5 NA TRBV24-1 CATSEQGYQPQHF TGTGCCACCAGTGAACAGGGGTATCAGCCCCAGCATTTT
TRBD2 TRBJ2-1 NA TRBV6-4 CASSGLGLAGAHEQFF TGTGCCAGCAGTGGCCTGGGACTAGCGGGAGCCCATGAGCAGTTCTTC
NA TRBJ2-3 NA TRBV6-5 CASSLERTDTQYF TGTGCCAGTTCGTTAGAACGCACAGATACGCAGTATTTT